This T cell receptor (beta chain) derives from a study of T cell responses to AZD1222 COVID-19 vaccine (dated by TCRdb to the early 2020s). The study in broad terms: AZD1222 recipients given second doses at about 4 weeks or at about 12 weeks were pooled, since spike-specific TCR depth and breadth were not found to differ between the two schedules. Enrollment into the trials was organized by age into subgroups of 18-55, 56-69 and 70-plus years, and those subgroups contained approximately 160, 26 and 62 TCR-sequenced participants, respectively. A total of 230 to 250 trial participants underwent TCR sequencing, of whom 200 to 220 had received two doses of AZD1222 and around 26 had received two doses of the MenACWY control vaccine. Findings and caveats that apply to the study as a whole: Most participants were white British and females outnumbered males, and the authors suggested that clonal diversity may have been underestimated. Nearly half of unique spike-specific TCRs reportedly recognized epitopes outside regions mutated in the B.1.351 and B.1.1.7 variants. CD4 TCRs associated with the vaccine covered the entire spike protein, and the dominant responses were in regions 160-218 and 743-854. After two AZD1222 doses, spike-specific TCR breadth and depth were significantly higher than at day 0 and than in MenACWY recipients. In the small 56-69-year group, the increase in depth fell short of significance, most likely because of low power. No day 14 peak-response samples were available, so repertoires were characterized only after the peak T cell response. Only six AZD1222 recipients were SARS-CoV-2 seropositive at baseline, limiting conclusions about previously exposed vaccinees.

Turning to this clone: Its cognate antigen has yet to be identified. No base-level quality is on record; no much larger clone is a single base apart.

The germline V gene specifies MNHEY as CDR1 and SVGAGI as CDR2. Relative to germline, V is 5 bases shorter and J is 4 bases shorter, with 14 bases between their ends. Reading from cysteine to phenylalanine, the CDR3 counts 14 amino acids. Only the CDR3 DNA is retained, 42 bases long and in frame from the first base. The sample's time point, from its label and the paper: baseline before first vaccination. Vaccinee samples were obtained from the UK trials COV001 and COV002, which included a single-blind randomized controlled phase 2/3 trial of AZD1222 (ChAdOx1 nCoV-19) in healthy adults. For TCRbeta chain sequencing, PBMC samples were collected from trial participants at day 0 and at day 28 after the second dose. The CDR3 regions of human TCRbeta chains were analyzed by immunosequencing. On the study's bioinformatics: TCRs in the repertoires were matched against a reference library of SARS-CoV-2-specific TCRs that had been generated with the MIRA antigen-specificity platform. Breadth meant the fraction of unique TCRs that were SARS-CoV-2-associated, whereas depth meant the fraction of total T cells that were SARS-CoV-2-associated. Using the MIRA data, every spike-specific TCR was mapped to the spike region that the TCR reacted to and assigned to either a CD4 or a CD8 class. Log10-transformed breadth and depth values were compared by one-way ANOVA with Sidak's multiple comparisons tests. Not all clones reach the TCRdb copy of this immuneACCESS table, which keeps in-frame sequences only. Checked studies attribute under half of the gap to unresolved V genes and leave the rest unexplained. V, J and clone size are taken as reported in that table, and D and trimming were inferred from the DNA itself. Present in this sample are 100,000 to 150,000 clones, 85% to 90% of which were seen just once. The ten largest clones represent roughly 4.1% of the sample.

The receptor comes from an adult in good health. The chain is made from TRBV6-5 and TRBJ1-1, with the D gene call left open. The sample consisted of peripheral blood, taken on day 0 of AZD1222 vaccination. The CDR3 protein: CASSQRSLFTEAFF. The sequenced DNA is TGTGCCAGCAGTCAACGGTCGCTATTCACTGAAGCTTTCTTT.